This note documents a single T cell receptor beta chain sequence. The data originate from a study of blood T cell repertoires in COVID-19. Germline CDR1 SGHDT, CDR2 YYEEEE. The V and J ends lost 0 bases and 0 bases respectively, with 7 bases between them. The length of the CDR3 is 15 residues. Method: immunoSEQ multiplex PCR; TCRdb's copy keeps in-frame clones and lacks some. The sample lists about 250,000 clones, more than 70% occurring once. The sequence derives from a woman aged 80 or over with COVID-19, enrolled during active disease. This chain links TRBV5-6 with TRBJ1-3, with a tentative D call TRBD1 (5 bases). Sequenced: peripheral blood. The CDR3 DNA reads TGTGCCAGCAGCTTGGACAGGCGCTCTGGAAACACCATATATTTT. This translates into CASSLDRRSGNTIYF.